The 19 T cell receptor beta chains reported below all come from one sample, sequenced in a study of OX40 agonist ivuxolimab in advanced cancers. Data came from immunoSEQ multiplex PCR; TCRdb stores just in-frame clones and leaves some out. The sample records over 25,000 clones, about 76% being singletons. The sample consisted of CD4+ or CD8+ T cells sorted from blood, taken in a trial of the OX40 agonist ivuxolimab. The receptors shown here come from an adult with an advanced solid tumor such as melanoma, head and neck, liver or kidney cancer.

This clone was counted a single time. The V and J genes are TRBV9 and TRBJ2-5; 14 bases are a match to TRBD2. The V gene end was trimmed by 4 bases and the J gene end by 5 bases; junction bases not matched to a gene: 10. The CDR3 contains 17 residues. Germline V gene sequence: CDR1 SGDLS, CDR2 YYNGEE. The CDR3 region is CASSPGTSGGVLETQYF. The CDR3 DNA is TGTGCCAGCAGCCCAGGGACTAGCGGGGGCGTGTTGGAGACCCAGTACTTC.

This clone came up a few times. V usage is TRBV4-2 and J usage is TRBJ2-7; D is unresolved. The CDR3 consists of 15 residues. Trimming cost V 0 bases and J 2 bases, with 11 bases left between them. Germline V gene data show CDR1 as LGHNA and CDR2 as YNFKEQ. The CDR3 DNA is TGTGCCAGCAGCCAAGAGCAGCTTCTAACCTACGAGCAGTACTTC. This sequence encodes CASSQEQLLTYEQYF.

This clone showed up just a few times. The gene calls are TRBV28 and TRBJ2-4, with D maybe TRBD2 (6 bases). The CDR3 sequence is 16 residues long. The V end lost 5 bases, the J end lost 0 bases, and 14 bases lay between the germline ends. The germline V gene encodes CDR1 MDHEN and CDR2 SYDVKM. As DNA, the CDR3 is TGTGCCAGCAGTCCTAACCCGGGGGAAGCCAAAAACATTCAGTACTTC. It codes for CASSPNPGEAKNIQYF.

The chain joins TRBV6-5 to TRBJ2-7; maybe TRBD1 (6 bases). Trimming took off 2 bases at V and 0 bases at J, with 8 bases between the two ends. Germline lookup yields CDR1 MNHEY and CDR2 SVGAGI. The length of the CDR3 is 14 residues. In nucleotides, the CDR3 is TGTGCCAGCAGTTACGGGACAAGCTCCTACGAGCAGTACTTC. Translation gives CASSYGTSSYEQYF.

The V and J genes are TRBV28 and TRBJ2-3, with 7 bases fitting TRBD2. The CDR3 is 17 amino acids. Per germline, CDR1 MDHEN and CDR2 SYDVKM. V gave up 2 bases and J gave up 2 bases; unmatched junction bases: 10. CDR3 sequence (DNA): TGTGCCAGCAGTTTACTAGCGGCCCAGCCAGTCACAGATACGCAGTATTTT. Translated, it gives CASSLLAAQPVTDTQYF.

The rearrangement joins TRBV4-1 to TRBJ2-1, with 11 bases identical to TRBD2. The V gene end was trimmed by 0 bases and the J gene end by 7 bases; junction bases not matched to a gene: 5. The CDR3 is 16 amino acids. CDR1 and CDR2 from the germline V gene are MGHRA and YSYEKL. DNA of the CDR3: TGCGCCAGCAGCCAAGAAGGACTAGCGGGTGTTAATGAGCAGTTCTTC. It specifies CASSQEGLAGVNEQFF.

The genes are TRBV11-3 and TRBJ1-6; the match to TRBD1 covers 8 bases. CDR3 length: 14 amino acids. With V trimmed by 1 base and J by 9 bases, 2 bases remained unmatched. Per the germline V gene, CDR1 is SGHNT and CDR2 is YENEEA. For the CDR3, the DNA is TGTGCCAGCAGCTTAGGGACAGGGTTTTCACCCCTCCACTTT. Translation gives CASSLGTGFSPLHF.

This chain links TRBV29-1 with TRBJ1-1; no reliable D call. CDR1 is SQVTM and CDR2 is ANQGSEA in the germline V gene. CDR3 length: 12 amino acids. V shed 4 bases and J shed 13 bases, with 19 bases lying between them. The CDR3 nucleotides read TGCAGCGTTGCCCACACGGCCCCGGGAGTTTTCTTT. Translating it yields CSVAHTAPGVFF. The full variable domain, completed using reference TRBV29-1 and TRBJ1-1, is SAVISQKPSRDICQRGTSLTIQCQVDSQVTMMFWYRQQPGQSLTLIATANQGSEATYESGFVIDKFPISRPNLTFSTLTVSNMSPEDSSIYLCSVAHTAPGVFFGQGTRLTVV.

This chain links TRBV6-5 with TRBJ2-7, with D perhaps matching TRBD2 (6 bases). The V end was cut by 4 bases, the J end by 7 bases, with 8 bases between. Germline CDR1 MNHEY, CDR2 SVGAGI. The CDR3 sequence is 11 residues long. CDR3 nucleotide sequence: TGTGCCAGCAGTTCCGCGGGAGAGCAGTACTTC. This codes for CASSSAGEQYF.

This chain links TRBV19 with TRBJ2-3, with a possible D match to TRBD2 (6 bases). Germline CDR1 is LNHDA and CDR2 is SQIVND (reference sequence). This CDR3 contains 14 residues. The V and J ends lost 7 bases and 6 bases respectively, with 17 bases between them. The CDR3 DNA reads as TGTGCCAGTAAAACTAGCCCTCATATGGATACGCAGTATTTT. Protein product: CASKTSPHMDTQYF.

The chain has TRBV27 and TRBJ1-5, with D uncertain. There are 13 residues in the CDR3. V was cut by 2 bases and J by 5 bases, with 7 bases left in between. The germline CDR1 and CDR2 sequences are MNHEY and SMNVEV (reference sequence). The CDR3 protein is CASSLHTYQPQHF. CDR3 bases: TGTGCCAGCAGTTTACACACTTATCAGCCCCAGCATTTT.

In regard to this clone: This sample includes further DNA sequences coding for the same CDR3. The rearrangement uses TRBV7-3 and TRBJ2-1, with unresolved D. Germline CDR1 reads SGHTA; CDR2 reads FQGTGA. Trimming left V 2 bases short and J 8 bases short, with 4 bases between. There are 11 residues in the CDR3. CDR3 nucleotide sequence: TGTGCCAGCAGCTTAGGTCATGAGCAGTTCTTC. It is translated as CASSLGHEQFF.

V and J are TRBV4-1 and TRBJ2-1; D not resolved. CDR3 length: 16 amino acids. From germline, CDR1 is MGHRA and CDR2 YSYEKL. Trimming cost V 2 bases and J 0 bases, with 11 bases left between them. The CDR3 region is CASSQRGRSSYNEQFF. The CDR3 nucleotides read TGCGCCAGCAGCCAACGCGGACGGAGCTCCTACAATGAGCAGTTCTTC.

The chain couples TRBV6-5 to TRBJ1-2; unclear D gene. Trimming left V 2 bases short and J 6 bases short, with 10 bases between. Germline CDR1 is MNHEY and CDR2 is SVGAGI. The CDR3 totals 13 residues. The CDR3 reads CASSYLGRDGYTF. The CDR3, as DNA: TGTGCCAGCAGTTACCTAGGGAGAGATGGCTACACCTTC.

This chain joins TRBV5-1 and TRBJ2-5, with 7 positions matching TRBD2. Trimming removed 5 bases from V and 2 bases from J; junction bases left unmatched: 12. There are 16 residues in the CDR3. From germline, CDR1 is SGHRS and CDR2 YFSETQ. CDR3: CASRFTRDYIQETQYF. CDR3 nucleotide sequence: TGCGCCAGCAGGTTCACCCGGGACTACATTCAAGAGACCCAGTACTTC.

This chain uses TRBV5-1 with TRBJ1-6; 8 positions agree with TRBD1. V was pared by 4 bases and J by 4 bases, with 4 bases of the junction left unmatched. CDR1 SGHRS and CDR2 YFSETQ come from the germline V gene. CDR3 length equals 15 residues. The CDR3 DNA is TGCGCCAGCAGCCTAGGGACAGGTTATAATTCACCCCTCCACTTT. Translation gives CASSLGTGYNSPLHF.

V gene TRBV5-1 combines with J gene TRBJ2-3; a possible D gene is TRBD2 (6 bases). The CDR3 totals 15 residues. Trimming removed 1 base at V and 4 bases at J, with 13 bases between. The germline V gene has CDR1 SGHRS and CDR2 YFSETQ. The CDR3 is CASSLWGDSADTQYF. The CDR3 DNA is TGCGCCAGCAGCTTGTGGGGGGACTCAGCAGATACGCAGTATTTT.

The CDR3 region is CASSVYHIGTGELFF. In nucleotides, the CDR3 is TGTGCCAGCAGCGTTTACCACATCGGCACCGGGGAGCTGTTTTTT. V is TRBV9 and J is TRBJ2-2; D not certain. Between the trimmed V and J ends, which lost 2 bases and 4 bases, there was a span of 12 bases. CDR1 SGDLS and CDR2 YYNGEE come from the germline V gene. CDR3 length equals 15 residues.

This rearrangement joins TRBV10-3 to TRBJ2-7; D remains ambiguous. V lost 0 bases, J lost 2 bases, and 17 bases lay in between. This CDR3 region has 17 residues. Germline CDR1 reads ENHRY; CDR2 reads SYGVKD. CDR3 nucleotides: TGTGCCATCAGTGAGTCGTCTTGGGGTATCGACCCCTACGAGCAGTACTTC. The encoded protein is CAISESSWGIDPYEQYF.